This TCR beta chain originates from a study of blood T cell repertoires in COVID-19. Study information: Sites across the United States, Italy and Spain contributed samples from acute and convalescent COVID-19. T cells, B-cell-depleted T cells, or PBMCs supplied cDNA or gDNA.

Authors' methods: Reference gene primers were amplified, and this amplification served to estimate nucleated cell counts. Libraries were prepared by immunoSEQ multiplex PCR; TCRdb keeps only in-frame clonotypes and omits some of them. V and J calls and clone size are as listed in that table; D and trimming were resolved from the DNA. The sample lists 350,000 or so clones; approximately 89% were seen once. CDR3 length: 14 residues. CDR1 and CDR2 (germline): SGHTA, FQGNSA. Trimming stripped 5 bases from V and 4 bases from J, with 15 bases between. Recruited during active infection, patients (from Seattle) were subsequently followed longitudinally.

This chain connects TRBV7-2 to TRBJ2-7; no clear D gene. This clonotype was sampled from a woman younger than 45 with COVID-19, enrolled during active disease. The specimen was peripheral blood. For the CDR3, the DNA is TGTGCCAGCAGCATTGACTCCCGTACTTACGAGCAGTACTTC. It is translated as CASSIDSRTYEQYF.